This record concerns one TCR beta chain sequence. This clone came up once. No cognate antigen has been identified for it. No base qualities exist here, and no much larger clone lies one base off it. Library method: the immunoSEQ multiplex PCR assay. For the multiplex PCR, a mixture combining 60 forward primers for TCR Vbeta segments and 13 reverse primers for TCR Jbeta segments was used. The CDR3 region of rearranged TCR beta genes was amplified from genomic DNA by a multiplex PCR assay. Amplified TCR beta libraries were sequenced as 87-base-pair reads on the Illumina HiSeq System. On the study's bioinformatics: A later analysis tallied 75 million to 85 million unique TCR beta chains across the 700 or so repertoires, and some 10 million of those chains were shared by two or more donors. Raw reads were error-corrected and collapsed into unique sequences with a nearest-neighbor algorithm that merged closely related sequences to remove PCR and sequencing errors. V, D and J gene segments were assigned by aligning CDR3 sequences to IMGT reference sequences. Each retained sequence needed at least a six-nucleotide match to both a V gene segment and a J gene segment. A rearrangement counted as productive if the CDR3 had no stop codons and remained in frame with V and J, and every other rearrangement counted as non-productive. CDR3 was defined according to IMGT convention as the region running from the second conserved V-encoded cysteine to the conserved J-encoded phenylalanine. The earlier analysis of about 590 of the donors excluded sequences that lacked an unambiguous match to a single V gene segment. In an earlier analysis of a few hundred of the donors, V segments were called functional above 56.7% productive rearrangements and were called segregating when the between-donor standard deviation exceeded 5%. To diagnose cytomegalovirus status from the catalog of TCR beta chain sequences, a statistical classification framework was built. A later analysis assigned V and J genes by comparing TCR nucleotide sequences with IMGT/GENE-DB human TR gene sequences. A later analysis assigned CDR3 sequences and most-parsimonious VDJ recombination scenarios with the TCRdist pipeline. A later analysis defined each TCR beta chain by its CDR3 amino acid sequence plus V-gene family, and excluded reads lacking a unique V-gene family. In a later analysis, 500 to 650 highly shared, low-generation-probability nucleotide sequences were removed to address suspected cross-contamination and a sequencing artifact. In a later analysis, a clonal expansion index was calculated for each public chain from normalized within-repertoire ranks of inferred template counts. In a later analysis, generation probabilities were computed with a VDJ recombination model fitted to out-of-frame rearrangements, and the resulting probabilities were checked against IGoR. A later analysis scored TCR-TCR, TCR-HLA and TCR-CMV co-occurrence with hypergeometric tests, applying a repertoire-size bias correction to TCR pairs. To estimate false discovery rates, a later analysis permuted the HLA or CMV assignments 20 times. In a later analysis, co-occurring TCRs were grouped using DBSCAN, and TCRdist sequence similarity was added for clustering within HLA-allele-positive subsets. Repertoires with fewer than 30,000 or more than 120,000 public chains were left out of co-occurrence clustering, as were a handful of repertoires with anomalous nucleotide sharing. This is the immuneACCESS table as TCRdb keeps it, with only in-frame sequences that have V and J called. A part of the clones is gone; compared with another copy, unresolved V genes explain less than half, and the rest is unexplained. V and J calls and clone size are copied from that table; D and trimming were computed from the DNA. In all, the sample holds under 130,000 clones, and approximately 70% of those were seen once. More than 2.5% of the sample is in the top ten clones.

The data are from a study of cytomegalovirus exposure and HLA in healthy donors (TCRdb year 2017). A note on the overall study: In an earlier analysis of approximately 500 of the donors, roughly 300 Gb of sequence data and some 120 million unique TCR beta sequences from about 190 million T cells were reported. About 310 gigabases of sequencing data and around 87 million unique TCR sequences were included in an early release covering roughly 600 HLA-typed donors. The genetic ancestry cluster associated with self-reported Caucasian donors included roughly 84% of the roughly 390 genotyped donors. The study was designed to test whether signatures of past pathogen exposure could be identified by cataloging public T cell receptors. The study profiled the T cell repertoires of 550 to 700 subjects by immunosequencing and related them to cytomegalovirus serostatus. Besides the first cohort of hundreds of subjects, a separate validation cohort made up of 120 different subjects was used. To predict cytomegalovirus infection status, the study brought together high-throughput TCR immunosequencing, statistical association of individual TCRs with disease status, and machine learning. To study patterns of TCR occurrence, a later analysis re-analyzed previously published TCR beta repertoires from 700 or so donors and added high-resolution HLA genotyping. In the later analysis, no new phenotypic data were used to find candidate immune exposures; instead, reliance was placed on TCR beta sequences and their occurrence across donors. An earlier analysis of fewer than 700 of the donors applied high-throughput TCR beta sequencing to assess whether each TCR beta V gene segment acted as functional or pseudogenic. Donor age, sex, ethnicity and CMV serostatus were collected together with the repertoire data. A later genetic analysis used genome-wide SNP genotypes for about 60% of the roughly 700 donors, treating that subset as a discovery cohort. Every repertoire in the discovery cohort had been generated on one and the same sequencing platform. Both class I and class II loci were covered by HLA typing, at four-digit resolution. The number of typed donors differed by locus: roughly 620-630 for A, B, C, DRB1 and DQB1; approximately 520 for DQA1; 606 for DPA1; and about 470 for DPB1. Because of strong linkage in the cohort, a few DR-DQ haplotypes were treated as single units for association and clustering. Across under 500 genotyped donors of the cohort, an average of about 220,000 unique TCR beta nucleotide sequences per donor were sequenced, and roughly a sixth of those sequences were non-productive. General findings and caveats noted by the study authors: In a later analysis, HLA-associated TCR beta chains showed more clonal expansion and lower generation probabilities than non-associated chains that were equally common. At a false discovery rate of 0.05, a later analysis linked 15,000 to 20,000 TCR beta sequences to specific HLA alleles. Most TCR sequences were seen in very few donors, while some public TCRs were found in many individuals. Sequencing depth was assumed to be roughly uniform across donors in the presence/absence analyses, though that assumption may not hold. A total of around 150 TCR beta chains were listed by the study as associated with cytomegalovirus. Correlated functional status among segregating V segments might reflect linkage disequilibrium, but an unknown experimental factor could not be ruled out. Compared with the roughly 700-donor mean, donors in an Asian-associated ancestry cluster had fewer N-insertions in productive TCRs, according to a later genetic analysis. The classifier was reported to diagnose cytomegalovirus status with high specificity and sensitivity in both the original and validation cohorts. Some IMGT-functional V segments, including TRBV6-2 and TRBV6-3, could not be told apart with the 87-base-pair reads, so those segments were excluded. A further reported finding was that TCR beta sequences accurately predicted the HLA-A and HLA-B alleles for most subjects in the first cohort. According to a later analysis, parvovirus B19, influenza, CMV and Epstein-Barr virus appeared linked to several top co-occurrence clusters. A cluster of highly shared sequence variants was judged likely to represent a technical artifact of the sequencing pipeline. Because counts were too low, about 17 rarely observed V segments, including chromosome 9 orphons, were excluded from the earlier analysis of several hundred of the donors. This cohort had only TCR beta chains sequenced, and the lack of alpha or paired-chain data limited which features could be detected. It was suggested by the authors that the approach could potentially be generalized to other disease states and immunological phenotypes. In vitro tests confirmed that three of the cytomegalovirus-associated TCR beta chains recognize cytomegalovirus antigens. An earlier analysis of some 560 of the donors showed that most TCR beta V segments appeared in productive rearrangements either about 87% or about 30% of the time, which broadly matched IMGT annotations. When HLA alleles, especially DR and DQ, strongly co-occurred, attributing TCR associations to individual alleles was difficult. CMV serostatus was the only immune exposure information available for the cohort. Because some donors lacked HLA typing at each locus, the association tests relied only on the typed subset. In a later analysis, TCR association rates were found to vary across HLA loci, with the most associated TCRs seen for DRB1 alleles and the fewest for HLA-C alleles. A later genetic analysis associated a missense DCLRE1C variant with V-gene and J-gene trimming of TCR beta chains, and an independent cohort replicated the association. In a later analysis, most CMV-associated TCR beta chains were found to appear HLA-restricted, with HLA associations seemingly driven largely by CMV exposure.

V has 5 bases trimmed and J has 8 bases trimmed; junction bases matching no gene number 14. From a lookup of the germline V gene, CDR1 and CDR2 are SGHTA and FQGNSA. Including cysteine and phenylalanine, the CDR3 has 16 amino acids. CDR3 DNA is the only sequence kept; it has 48 bases, read in frame from the first base. The cohort was made up of under 800 healthy bone marrow donors. All cohort members were sampled while nominally healthy, although unrecorded immune exposures were likely present. The donor was CMV seronegative and was included in the group of about 350 seronegative cohort members. Every donor gave a peripheral blood sample, and the peripheral blood mononuclear cells from that sample were used for TCR beta sequencing. The Qiagen DNeasy Blood Extraction Kit was used to extract genomic DNA from the blood cell samples.

What was sequenced was PBMCs. The source of this sequence is a man aged 25 to 45 in good health and CMV-seronegative. The rearranged segments are TRBV7-2 and TRBJ2-4; the central 8 bases match TRBD1. Here is the DNA: TGTGCCAGCAGCACAACGGGACAGGTCTTTTCAGACATTCAGTACTTC. Its amino acids are CASSTTGQVFSDIQYF.